Listed here is a single TCR beta chain. This entry comes from a study of blood T cell repertoires in COVID-19. Looking at the study overall: The samples span acute and convalescent COVID-19 from the United States, Italy and Spain. The analysed material was cDNA or gDNA that came from T cells, B-cell-depleted T cells, or PBMCs.

Sequencing was performed with immunoSEQ multiplex PCR; in TCRdb, only in-frame clones are kept and a portion is missing. The table includes about 74,000 clones, 88% detected once. The V and J ends lost 5 bases and 2 bases, in that order; junction bases with no gene match: 3. This CDR3 contains 15 residues. The germline V gene encodes CDR1 SGHVS and CDR2 FQNEAQ. The specimen was peripheral blood. This sequence originates from a woman of 80 years or more with active or convalescent COVID-19. The rearrangement links TRBV7-8 to TRBJ2-3, with 11 positions matching TRBD2. Here the CDR3 reads CASSPGLADTDTQYF. CDR3 DNA sequence: TGTGCCAGCAGCCCGGGACTAGCGGACACAGATACGCAGTATTTT.